One sample yielded the 10 T cell receptor beta chains listed below, sequenced in a study of OX40 agonist ivuxolimab in advanced cancers. Method: immunoSEQ multiplex PCR; TCRdb's copy keeps in-frame clones and lacks some. The sample holds about 48,000 clones, 80% to 85% seen once. Material: CD4+ or CD8+ T cells sorted from blood, obtained in a trial of the OX40 agonist ivuxolimab. The receptors derive from an adult with an advanced solid tumor such as melanoma, head and neck, liver or kidney cancer.

This chain links TRBV12-5 with TRBJ2-7, with 9 bases identical to TRBD2. V gave up 1 base and J gave up 3 bases; unmatched junction bases: 7. Germline assignment: CDR1 LGHNT and CDR2 FRNRAP. This CDR3 has 16 amino acids. The CDR3 reads CASGLEIAGVGYEQYF. For the CDR3, the DNA is TGTGCTAGTGGTTTGGAAATAGCGGGAGTGGGCTACGAGCAGTACTTC.

The genes are TRBV20-1 and TRBJ1-1; D unclear. The CDR3 sequence is 11 residues long. CDR1 and CDR2 (germline): DFQATT, SNEGSKA (reference sequence). V dropped 2 bases and J dropped 3 bases, with 4 bases sitting between them. DNA for the CDR3: TGCAGTGCTAGACCCTACACTGAAGCTTTCTTT. Protein sequence: CSARPYTEAFF.

The V gene is TRBV4-1, the J gene TRBJ2-5, with D possibly TRBD2 on 6 matching bases. Trimming removed 0 bases from V and 1 base from J, with 15 bases in between. There are 17 residues in the CDR3. The germline V gene has CDR1 MGHRA and CDR2 YSYEKL. CDR3 sequence (DNA): TGCGCCAGCAGCCAAGACCGGGCGGGGCAACGCCAAGAGACCCAGTACTTC. This gives the protein CASSQDRAGQRQETQYF.

This clone has more than one count but fewer than ten. CDR3: CASSLGQGQPTEQYF. CDR3 bases: TGCGCCAGCAGCTTGGGACAGGGCCAACCGACGGAGCAGTACTTC. The chain uses TRBV5-1 and TRBJ2-7; 7 bases agree with TRBD1. The CDR3 consists of 15 residues. The trim removed 0 bases at V and 7 bases at J, leaving 10 bases unmatched. Germline V gene data show CDR1 as SGHRS and CDR2 as YFSETQ. Looking up the rest from reference TRBV5-1 and TRBJ2-7 gives the full variable domain: KAGVTQTPRYLIKTRGQQVTLSCSPISGHRSVSWYQQTPGQGLQFLFEYFSETQRNKGNFPGRFSGRQFSNSRSEMNVSTLELGDSALYLCASSLGQGQPTEQYFGPGTRLTVT.

V usage is TRBV6-6 and J usage is TRBJ1-2; 8 bases are shared with TRBD1. The CDR3 totals 14 residues. Germline assignment: CDR1 MNHNY and CDR2 SVGAGI (reference sequence). The J segment lost 4 bases and the V segment lost 1 base, leaving 2 bases of the junction unmatched. CDR3 DNA sequence: TGTGCCAGCAGTTACTTGACAGGGGTCTATGGCTACACCTTC. Translation gives CASSYLTGVYGYTF.

The chain combines TRBV7-9 with TRBJ2-7; TRBD1 agrees at 7 bases. The CDR3 totals 14 residues. Germline V CDR1 and CDR2: SEHNR, FQNEAQ (reference sequence). The V gene end was trimmed by 3 bases and the J gene end by 3 bases; junction bases not matched to a gene: 5. CDR3 DNA sequence: TGTGCCAGCAGCTTGGGACAGACGAACTACGAGCAGTACTTC. This gives the protein CASSLGQTNYEQYF.

The chain combines TRBV6-5 with TRBJ1-3; possible D gene TRBD1, 5 bases. Germline-derived CDR1 and CDR2 are MNHEY and SVGAGI. Trimming pared 2 bases from V and 10 bases from J, leaving 9 bases between. This CDR3 contains 12 residues. The chain's CDR3 is CASSYGGGTIYF. CDR3 DNA: TGTGCCAGCAGTTACGGGGGTGGGACCATATATTTT.

The chain combines TRBV6-4 with TRBJ2-1; D assignment may be TRBD1 or TRBD2 (5 bases each). V was cut by 3 bases and J by 2 bases, with 11 bases left in between. The CDR3 is 15 residues long. Germline CDR1 reads MRHNA; CDR2 reads SNTAGT. CDR3 residues: CASSEDPGPYNEQFF. CDR3 DNA: TGTGCCAGCAGTGAGGATCCGGGACCCTACAATGAGCAGTTCTTC.

This clone turned up a few times. The chain uses TRBV5-1 and TRBJ2-1; no clear D. Germline CDR1 is SGHRS and CDR2 is YFSETQ. Trimming removed 4 bases from V and 8 bases from J, with 19 bases in between. The CDR3 extends over 15 amino acids. The CDR3 DNA sequence: TGCGCCAGCAGCCTGCTAGTTACTGGTAGTCATGAGCAGTTCTTC. Protein product: CASSLLVTGSHEQFF. Full variable domain (rest looked up from reference TRBV5-1 and TRBJ2-1): KAGVTQTPRYLIKTRGQQVTLSCSPISGHRSVSWYQQTPGQGLQFLFEYFSETQRNKGNFPGRFSGRQFSNSRSEMNVSTLELGDSALYLCASSLLVTGSHEQFFGPGTRLTVL.

The chain is built from TRBV18 and TRBJ2-5, with 14 bases matching TRBD2. Germline lookup yields CDR1 KGHSH and CDR2 LQKENI. The CDR3 covers 16 residues. V lost 3 bases and J lost 4; bases outside the gene matches: 4. CDR3 region: CASSPGTSGSRETQYF. The CDR3 nucleotides read TGTGCCAGCTCACCTGGGACTAGCGGGAGCAGAGAGACCCAGTACTTC.